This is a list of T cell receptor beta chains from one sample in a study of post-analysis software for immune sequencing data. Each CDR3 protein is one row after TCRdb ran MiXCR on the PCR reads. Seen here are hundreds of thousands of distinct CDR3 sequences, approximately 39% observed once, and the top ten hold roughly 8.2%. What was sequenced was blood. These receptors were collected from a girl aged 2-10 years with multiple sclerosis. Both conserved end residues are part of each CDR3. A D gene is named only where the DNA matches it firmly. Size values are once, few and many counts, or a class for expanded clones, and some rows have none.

CDR3 protein: CASTEAGTGNYGYTF
CDR3 DNA: TGTGCCAGCACCGAAGCCGGGACAGGAAACTATGGCTACACCTTC
V gene: TRBV6-5
J gene: TRBJ1-2
D gene: TRBD1
clone size: few

CDR3 protein: CASSQDGYSLYEQYF
CDR3 DNA: TGCGCCAGCAGCCAAGATGGGTACAGTCTCTACGAGCAGTACTTC
V gene: TRBV4-3
J gene: TRBJ2-7
D gene: -
clone size: -

CDR3 protein: CASSRRDTQYF
CDR3 DNA: TGTGCCAGCTCACGGCGGGATACGCAGTATTTT
V gene: TRBV28
J gene: TRBJ2-3
D gene: -
clone size: many

CDR3 protein: CSVEGDKSSYNEQFF
CDR3 DNA: TGCAGCGTAGAAGGGGACAAGAGCTCCTACAATGAGCAGTTCTTC
V gene: TRBV29-1
J gene: TRBJ2-1
D gene: -
clone size: -

CDR3 protein: CASSTQTSGYYNEQYF
CDR3 DNA: TGTGCCAGCAGTACCCAGACTAGCGGGTACTACAATGAGCAGTACTTC
V gene: TRBV12-3/TRBV12-4
J gene: TRBJ2-7
D gene: TRBD2
clone size: -

CDR3 protein: CASSQLGASGETQYF
CDR3 DNA: TGCGCCAGCAGCCAGCTGGGCGCGTCAGGAGAGACCCAGTACTTC
V gene: TRBV5-1
J gene: TRBJ2-5
D gene: -
clone size: -

CDR3 protein: CASTVGLNEQFF
CDR3 DNA: TGCGCCAGCACCGTAGGGCTCAATGAGCAGTTCTTC
V gene: TRBV5-1
J gene: TRBJ2-1
D gene: -
clone size: few

CDR3 protein: CASSFSGAGQFF
CDR3 DNA: TGTGCCAGCTCATTTAGTGGGGCTGGGCAGTTCTTC
V gene: TRBV6-6
J gene: TRBJ2-1
D gene: -
clone size: -

CDR3 protein: CASGDVTYNEQFF
CDR3 DNA: TGTGCCAGCGGCGACGTAACCTACAATGAGCAGTTCTTC
V gene: TRBV7-9
J gene: TRBJ2-1
D gene: -
clone size: large

CDR3 protein: CASSPRADTQYF
CDR3 DNA: TGTGCCAGCAGTCCCCGAGCGGATACGCAGTATTTT
V gene: TRBV27
J gene: TRBJ2-3
D gene: -
clone size: many

CDR3 protein: CASSLKIGTYNEQYF
CDR3 DNA: TGTGCCAGCAGCTTAAAAATCGGGACTTACAATGAGCAGTACTTC
V gene: TRBV7-2
J gene: TRBJ2-4
D gene: -
clone size: -

CDR3 protein: CSARVVASKLTQYF
CDR3 DNA: TGCAGTGCTAGAGTTGTGGCGTCGAAGCTTACGCAGTATTTT
V gene: TRBV20-1
J gene: TRBJ2-3
D gene: -
clone size: -

CDR3 protein: CASSFGSSQGRQPQHF
CDR3 DNA: TGTGCCAGCAGCTTTGGGTCTTCCCAGGGAAGACAGCCCCAGCATTTT
V gene: TRBV7-2
J gene: TRBJ1-5
D gene: -
clone size: -

CDR3 protein: CASNNRHEETQYF
CDR3 DNA: TGTGCCAGCAACAACCGACATGAGGAGACCCAGTACTTC
V gene: TRBV6-2/TRBV6-3
J gene: TRBJ2-5
D gene: -
clone size: few

CDR3 protein: CASGASPGGVVYGYTF
CDR3 DNA: TGTGCTAGTGGTGCATCCCCAGGGGGCGTAGTCTATGGCTACACCTTC
V gene: TRBV12-5
J gene: TRBJ1-2
D gene: TRBD1
clone size: -

CDR3 protein: CASSQGLAGGPISTDTQYF
CDR3 DNA: TGCGCCAGCAGCCAAGGACTAGCGGGGGGGCCAATTAGCACAGATACGCAGTATTTT
V gene: TRBV4-3
J gene: TRBJ2-3
D gene: TRBD2
clone size: -

CDR3 protein: CASSSTGTGTELQFF
CDR3 DNA: TGTGCCAGCAGCTCGACCGGGACAGGGACGGAATTGCAGTTCTTC
V gene: TRBV3-1
J gene: TRBJ2-1
D gene: TRBD1
clone size: -

CDR3 protein: CSARATSSSYEQYF
CDR3 DNA: TGCAGTGCTAGAGCGACTAGCTCGTCCTACGAGCAGTACTTC
V gene: TRBV20-1
J gene: TRBJ2-7
D gene: TRBD2
clone size: -

CDR3 protein: CSARGIGTGQGSSYNEQFF
CDR3 DNA: TGCAGTGCTAGGGGTATTGGTACAGGACAGGGGAGCTCCTACAATGAGCAGTTCTTC
V gene: TRBV20-1
J gene: TRBJ2-1
D gene: TRBD1
clone size: -

CDR3 protein: CASSQSGLAGGWETQYF
CDR3 DNA: TGCGCCAGCAGCCAATCTGGACTAGCGGGGGGATGGGAGACCCAGTACTTC
V gene: TRBV4-1
J gene: TRBJ2-5
D gene: TRBD2
clone size: -

CDR3 protein: CASSPGGNEQFF
CDR3 DNA: TGTGCCAGCAGCCCCGGTGGGAATGAGCAGTTCTTC
V gene: TRBV7-9
J gene: TRBJ2-1
D gene: -
clone size: many

CDR3 protein: CSASGDSTDTQYF
CDR3 DNA: TGCAGTGCTAGCGGGGACAGCACAGATACGCAGTATTTT
V gene: TRBV20-1
J gene: TRBJ2-3
D gene: -
clone size: many